The rows below give T cell receptor beta chains drawn from one sample of a study of the immune and genomic landscape of osteosarcoma. Here immunoSEQ multiplex PCR was the method, and the copy in TCRdb shows in-frame clones only, minus some. The table shows over a thousand clones, with 74% occurring only once. Sequenced input: tumor tissue from a local recurrence in the skull. These receptors were obtained from a man in his late teens or twenties with osteosarcoma. The CDR3 runs from the conserved cysteine through the conserved F or W. The order of the fields is CDR3 protein, CDR3 DNA, V gene, J gene, clone size, D gene. A D gene is named only where the DNA matches it firmly. Clone size is shown for a subset of rows, as once, few, many or a class of expanded clone.

CASSVFQGVQETQYF	TGTGCCAGCAGTGTCTTCCAGGGGGTTCAAGAGACCCAGTACTTC	TRBV6-1	TRBJ2-5	.	TRBD1
CASSLKQSSYNEQFF	TGTGCCAGCAGCTTAAAGCAGAGCTCCTACAATGAGCAGTTCTTC	TRBV7-3	TRBJ2-1	.	.
CASSLDGPSPLHF	TGTGCCAGCAGCTTAGATGGGCCGTCACCCCTCCACTTT	TRBV11-2	TRBJ1-6	few	.
CAQITGTGNQPQHF	TGTGCGCAAATAACCGGGACTGGCAATCAGCCCCAGCATTTT	TRBV19	TRBJ1-5	.	.
CSVALAGGTDTQYF	TGCAGCGTCGCTCTAGCGGGGGGCACAGATACGCAGTATTTT	TRBV29-1	TRBJ2-3	.	TRBD2
CASKRDGAGTEAFF	TGTGCCAGCAAGAGAGATGGGGCCGGTACTGAAGCTTTCTTT	TRBV6-5	TRBJ1-1	.	.
CASLPGGSGGTDTQYF	TGTGCCAGCCTCCCGGGTGGTTCAGGGGGCACAGATACGCAGTATTTT	TRBV5-4	TRBJ2-3	.	.
CASSLRVTSGYEQYF	TGTGCCAGCAGCTTACGGGTGACTAGCGGATACGAGCAGTACTTC	TRBV13	TRBJ2-7	.	TRBD2
CASSKSGSPAEPQHF	TGTGCCAGTAGTAAGTCTGGCAGCCCGGCGGAGCCCCAGCATTTT	TRBV19	TRBJ1-5	.	.
CASRGGGTNSPLHF	TGTGCCAGCCGAGGGGGGGGCACTAATTCACCCCTCCACTTT	TRBV6-5	TRBJ1-6	few	.
CASSPARTANTEAFF	TGTGCCAGCAGCCCGGCCCGGACGGCCAACACTGAAGCTTTCTTT	TRBV11-2	TRBJ1-1	.	.
CASSSFSVDTQYF	TGTGCCAGCAGCTCTTTTAGCGTCGATACGCAGTATTTT	TRBV7-9	TRBJ2-3	.	.
CASSYQVYNSPLHF	TGTGCCAGCAGTTATCAAGTCTATAATTCACCCCTCCACTTT	TRBV2	TRBJ1-6	.	.
CASSQDRGRGGQFF	TGCGCCAGCAGCCAAGATCGGGGCAGGGGAGGGCAGTTCTTC	TRBV4-1	TRBJ2-1	.	.
CASSPRTSGGGKVF	TGTGCCAGCAGCCCAAGGACTAGCGGGGGGGGTAAGGTCTTC	TRBV7-2	TRBJ2-1	.	TRBD2
CASSQVQGARTEAFF	TGTGCCAGTAGCCAAGTACAGGGGGCGAGGACTGAAGCTTTCTTT	TRBV19	TRBJ1-1	.	TRBD1
CATSRTTALNTEAFF	TGTGCCACCAGCAGGACGACAGCTTTGAACACTGAAGCTTTCTTT	TRBV15	TRBJ1-1	.	.
CASSGTSWADTQYF	TGTGCCAGCAGTGGGACCTCCTGGGCGGATACGCAGTATTTT	TRBV6-1	TRBJ2-3	.	.
CASSFGVPGGGFTEAFF	TGTGCCAGCAGCTTCGGAGTCCCGGGGGGGGGTTTCACTGAAGCTTTCTTT	TRBV11-1	TRBJ1-1	.	.
CASGTGGKAAQYF	TGTGCCAGCGGGACCGGGGGGAAGGCGGCCCAGTACTTC	TRBV6-5	TRBJ2-5	.	TRBD2
CASSSASSGGADTQYF	TGCGCCAGCAGCTCCGCTTCTAGCGGGGGTGCAGATACGCAGTATTTT	TRBV5-1	TRBJ2-3	few	TRBD2
CASSVGEGPNTEAFF	TGTGCCAGCAGCGTAGGTGAGGGACCGAACACTGAAGCTTTCTTT	TRBV9	TRBJ1-1	.	.
CASSLGTHEQYF	TGTGCCAGCAGCTTGGGCACCCACGAGCAGTACTTC	TRBV5-6	TRBJ2-7	.	.
CASSYLGTYNEQFF	TGTGCCAGCAGTTACCTTGGGACCTACAATGAGCAGTTCTTC	TRBV6-6	TRBJ2-1	.	.
CASSDSTSTDTQYF	TGTGCCAGCAGTGACTCGACTAGCACAGATACGCAGTATTTT	TRBV6-4	TRBJ2-3	.	.
CASSQEMTWSNQPQHF	TGCGCCAGCAGCCAAGAAATGACTTGGAGCAATCAGCCCCAGCATTTT	TRBV4-1	TRBJ1-5	.	.
CAWEAGQGAHSEQFF	TGTGCCTGGGAGGCGGGACAGGGGGCGCATAGTGAGCAGTTCTTC	TRBV30	TRBJ2-1	.	TRBD1
CASSTDSYVYGYTF	TGCGCCAGCAGCACCGACAGTTACGTCTATGGCTACACCTTC	TRBV5-1	TRBJ1-2	few	.
CASSYGDSPEAFF	TGTGCCAGCAGTTACGGGGACAGCCCTGAAGCTTTCTTT	TRBV6-5	TRBJ1-1	.	TRBD1
CASSEGAGSYNEQFF	TGTGCCAGCAGTGAAGGAGCGGGCTCCTACAATGAGCAGTTCTTC	TRBV6-1	TRBJ2-1	.	.
CASSIYRESYNEQFF	TGTGCCAGTAGTATATACAGGGAGTCCTACAATGAGCAGTTCTTC	TRBV19	TRBJ2-1	.	.
CASSAERGGTDTQYF	TGTGCCAGCAGTGCGGAGCGGGGGGGCACAGATACGCAGTATTTT	TRBV6-4	TRBJ2-3	.	TRBD2
CASSGGQGARTNEKLFF	TGTGCCAGCAGTGGCGGACAGGGCGCGCGAACTAATGAAAAACTGTTTTTT	TRBV6-1	TRBJ1-4	.	TRBD1
CASSWTGTSGGISGEQYF	TGTGCCAGCAGTTGGACCGGGACTAGCGGGGGGATTTCGGGCGAGCAGTACTTC	TRBV7-9	TRBJ2-7	.	TRBD2
CASSTTDRGGTEAFF	TGTGCCAGCAGTACGACGGACAGGGGAGGAACTGAAGCTTTCTTT	TRBV27	TRBJ1-1	.	TRBD1